This TCR beta chain came from a study of cytomegalovirus exposure and HLA in healthy donors. Study outcomes and limitations: Information on immune exposure was restricted to one variable (CMV serostatus).

Both 60 Vbeta primers and 13 Jbeta primers went into the PCR. Method: immunoSEQ multiplex PCR; TCRdb's copy keeps in-frame clones and lacks some. Seen here are about 210,000 clones, 70% to 80% observed once, and the top ten hold roughly 15%. The ends were cut back, 4 bases at V and 4 bases at J, with 7 bases in the middle. The CDR3 is 12 amino acids. The germline gives CDR1 MDHEN, CDR2 SYDVKM. The sample holds a few counts of this clone. Its antigen is unidentified. The clonotype was recovered from a woman aged 25 to 39 in good health and CMV-seropositive. The chain combines TRBV28 with TRBJ2-5, with D possibly TRBD2 on 6 matching bases. Source material: PBMCs. The CDR3 sequence is CASSSGGETQYF. CDR3 bases: TGTGCCAGCAGTTCCGGGGGAGAGACCCAGTACTTC.